This entry lists 8 T cell receptor beta chains sequenced from one sample in a study of blood T cells in healthy people across ages. Next came a second PCR, run for about 7 to 11 cycles, which used a sample-barcoded 5' primer along with a J-beta primer mix. TCRdb independently ran MiXCR on the 5' RACE reads; one entry per CDR3 protein. The sample records about 1.4 million distinct CDR3 sequences, 55% to 75% being singletons. The sequencing sample was made of blood. The receptors come from a man younger than 30 in good health.

The gene calls are TRBV28 and TRBJ2-4, with D tentatively TRBD1 (5 bases). The J call may be incorrect, as the DNA end agrees better with TRBJ2-7. CDR1 and CDR2 from the germline V gene are MDHEN and SYDVKM. There are 13 residues in the CDR3. This CDR3 reads CASSDSRTYEQYF. The CDR3 DNA reads as TGTGCCAGCAGCGACAGTAGAACCTACGAGCAGTACTTC.

The chain employs TRBV9 and TRBJ2-1; 9 positions match TRBD2. Germline V CDR1 and CDR2: SGDLS, YYNGEE. CDR3 size: 15 residues. J gave up 7 bases and V 0 bases, and 5 bases lay outside the gene matches. For the CDR3, the DNA is TGTGCCAGCAGCGTAGGTAGCGGGAGAGGAAATGAGCAGTTCTTC. Amino acid sequence: CASSVGSGRGNEQFF.

This chain joins TRBV6-5 and TRBJ1-1, with a tentative D call TRBD1 (5 bases). CDR3 size: 15 residues. Trimming removed 5 bases from V and 0 bases from J, with 13 bases in between. CDR1 and CDR2 from the germline V gene are MNHEY and SVGAGI. CDR3: CASSRRTGLNTEAFF. In nucleotides, the CDR3 is TGTGCCAGCAGTCGACGGACGGGGCTGAACACTGAAGCTTTCTTT.

The chain has TRBV20-1 and TRBJ2-5; D uncertain. The J call may be faulty, since TRBJ2-4 better matches the DNA end. Germline V gives CDR1 DFQATT, CDR2 SNEGSKA (reference sequence). The length of the CDR3 is 13 residues. The CDR3 here is CSARSVGKNIQYF. The CDR3 DNA is TGCAGTGCTAGATCGGTGGGCAAAAACATTCAGTACTTC.

This sequence joins TRBV11-2 and TRBJ2-7; D perhaps matches TRBD1 (6 bases). Trimming took 1 base from V and 5 from J, leaving 15 bases between them. The CDR3 length is 15 residues. Germline V gene sequence: CDR1 SGHAT, CDR2 FQNNGV. This CDR3 is CASSLGSQGSHEQYF. The DNA of the CDR3 is TGTGCCAGCAGCTTAGGTTCCCAGGGGTCCCACGAGCAGTACTTC.

A note on this clonotype: The DNA is omitted, as the CDR3 cannot be located on it reliably, and the CDR3 follows TCRdb's listing. This rearrangement joins TRBV7-5 to TRBJ1-6; the table's D gene call, TRBD1, was not cross checked with the DNA. TRBV7-5 is a listed pseudogene. The CDR3 is 18 amino acids long, termini counted. This CDR3 reads CISVPEARDRESNSPLHF.

The rearrangement links TRBV28 to TRBJ2-1; perhaps D is TRBD1 or TRBD2 (5 bases each). Trimming removed 6 bases from V and 13 bases from J, with 28 bases in between. This CDR3 spans 16 amino acids. CDR1 MDHEN and CDR2 SYDVKM come from the germline V gene. The DNA of the CDR3 is TGTGCCAGCAGCCTAGGGGCAGGGACGTTCGAAGAGACCCAGTTCTTC. It specifies CASSLGAGTFEETQFF.

The V call is TRBV6-5, the J call TRBJ1-1; no definite D call. Trimming removed 5 bases at V and 1 base at J, with 8 bases between. CDR1 and CDR2 from the germline V gene are MNHEY and SVGAGI. The CDR3 totals 13 residues. CDR3: CASSEDPNTEAFF. In DNA form, the CDR3 reads TGTGCCAGCAGTGAAGACCCGAACACTGAAGCTTTCTTT.